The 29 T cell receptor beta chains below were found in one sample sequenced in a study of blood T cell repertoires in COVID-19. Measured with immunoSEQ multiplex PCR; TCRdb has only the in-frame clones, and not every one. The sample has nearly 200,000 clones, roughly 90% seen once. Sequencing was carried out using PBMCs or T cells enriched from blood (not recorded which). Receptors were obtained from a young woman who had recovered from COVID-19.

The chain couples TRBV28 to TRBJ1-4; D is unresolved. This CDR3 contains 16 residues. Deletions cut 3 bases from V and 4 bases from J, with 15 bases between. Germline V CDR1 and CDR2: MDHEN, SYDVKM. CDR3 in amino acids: CASSFRGAVGNEKLFF. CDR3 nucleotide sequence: TGTGCCAGCAGTTTCCGGGGAGCCGTCGGTAATGAAAAACTGTTTTTT.

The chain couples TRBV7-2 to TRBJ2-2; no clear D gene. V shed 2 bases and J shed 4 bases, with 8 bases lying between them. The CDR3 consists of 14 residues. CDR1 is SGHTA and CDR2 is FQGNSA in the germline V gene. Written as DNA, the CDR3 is TGTGCCAGCAGCTTAAGAGTGGTCACCGGGGAGCTGTTTTTT. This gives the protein CASSLRVVTGELFF.

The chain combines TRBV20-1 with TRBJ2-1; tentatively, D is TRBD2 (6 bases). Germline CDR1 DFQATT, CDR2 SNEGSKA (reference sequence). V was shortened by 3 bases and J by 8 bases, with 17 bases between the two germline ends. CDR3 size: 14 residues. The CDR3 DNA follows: TGCAGTGCTAGTCAAGAGGACTATCCTCATGAGCAGTTCTTC. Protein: CSASQEDYPHEQFF.

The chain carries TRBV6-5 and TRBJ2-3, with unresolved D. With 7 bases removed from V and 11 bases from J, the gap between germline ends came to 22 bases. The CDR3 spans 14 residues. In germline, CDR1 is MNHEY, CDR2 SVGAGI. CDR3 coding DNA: TGTGCCAGCATAGGAAACTCCGCGAGGATTTTGCAGTATTTT. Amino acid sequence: CASIGNSARILQYF.

The CDR3 protein is CASSFLQPSADTQYF. In DNA, the CDR3 is TGTGCCAGCAGCTTCCTCCAACCGTCTGCGGATACGCAGTATTTT. The V and J genes are TRBV7-9 and TRBJ2-3; D is ambiguous. V was pared by 3 bases and J by 6 bases, with 16 bases between. Germline CDR1 reads SEHNR; CDR2 reads FQNEAQ (reference sequence). This CDR3 contains 15 residues.

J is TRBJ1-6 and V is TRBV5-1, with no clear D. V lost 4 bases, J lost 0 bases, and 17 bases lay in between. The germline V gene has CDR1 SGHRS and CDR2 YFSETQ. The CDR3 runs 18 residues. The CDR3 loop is CASSPAGSVGSYNSPLHF. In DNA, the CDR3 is TGCGCCAGCAGCCCGGCCGGGAGCGTCGGCTCCTATAATTCACCCCTCCACTTT.

CDR3 nucleotides: TGTGCCAGCAGTTACCGGGATTCACCCCTCCACTTT. As protein: CASSYRDSPLHF. V and J are TRBV6-2 or TRBV6-3 and TRBJ1-6; no clear D. With 2 bases removed from V and 8 bases from J, the gap between germline ends came to 4 bases. Germline values: CDR1 MNHEY, CDR2 SVGEGT. The CDR3 sequence is 12 residues long.

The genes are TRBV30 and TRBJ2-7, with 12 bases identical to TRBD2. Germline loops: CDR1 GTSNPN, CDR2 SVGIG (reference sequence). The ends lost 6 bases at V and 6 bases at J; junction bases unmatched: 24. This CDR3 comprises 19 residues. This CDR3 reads CACPITATSGGPLVGEQYF. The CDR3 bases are TGTGCCTGCCCCATCACAGCCACTAGCGGGGGGCCACTTGTAGGCGAGCAGTACTTC.

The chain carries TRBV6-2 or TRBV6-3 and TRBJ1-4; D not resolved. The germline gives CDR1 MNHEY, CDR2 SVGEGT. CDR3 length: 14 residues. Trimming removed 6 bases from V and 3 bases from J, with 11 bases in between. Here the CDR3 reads CASSRGLANEKLFF. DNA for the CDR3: TGTGCCAGCAGCCGAGGTTTGGCTAATGAAAAACTGTTTTTT.

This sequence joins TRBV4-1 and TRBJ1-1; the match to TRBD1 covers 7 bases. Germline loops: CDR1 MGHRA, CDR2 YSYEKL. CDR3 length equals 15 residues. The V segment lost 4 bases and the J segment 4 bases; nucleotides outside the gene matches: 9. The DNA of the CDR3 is TGCGCCAGCAGCCCCCCATTGACAGGGAGCACTGAAGCTTTCTTT. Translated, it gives CASSPPLTGSTEAFF.

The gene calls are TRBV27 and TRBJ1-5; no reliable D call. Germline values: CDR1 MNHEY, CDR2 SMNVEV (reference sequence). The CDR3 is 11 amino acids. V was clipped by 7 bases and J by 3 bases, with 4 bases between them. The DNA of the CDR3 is TGTGCCAGCACTCTCAATCAGCCCCAGCATTTT. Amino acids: CASTLNQPQHF.

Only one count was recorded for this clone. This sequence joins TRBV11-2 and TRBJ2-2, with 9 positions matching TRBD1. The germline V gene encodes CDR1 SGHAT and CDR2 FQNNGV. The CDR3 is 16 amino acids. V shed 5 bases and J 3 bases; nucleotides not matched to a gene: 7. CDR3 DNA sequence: TGTGCCAGCAGCCAACCTGGACAGGGGCACACCGGGGAGCTGTTTTTT. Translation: CASSQPGQGHTGELFF.

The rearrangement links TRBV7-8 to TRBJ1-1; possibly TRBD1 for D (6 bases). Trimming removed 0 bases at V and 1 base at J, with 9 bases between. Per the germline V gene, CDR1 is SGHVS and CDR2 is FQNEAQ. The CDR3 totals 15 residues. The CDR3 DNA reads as TGTGCCAGCAGCTTAGCGGGGGGGCGGAACACTGAAGCTTTCTTT. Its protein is CASSLAGGRNTEAFF.

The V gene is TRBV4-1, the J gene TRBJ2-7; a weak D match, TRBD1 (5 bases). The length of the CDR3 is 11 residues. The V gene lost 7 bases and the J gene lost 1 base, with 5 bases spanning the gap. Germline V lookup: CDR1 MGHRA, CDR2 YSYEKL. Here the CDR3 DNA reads TGCGCCAGCAAGGGGTCCTACGAGCAGTACTTC. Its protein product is CASKGSYEQYF.

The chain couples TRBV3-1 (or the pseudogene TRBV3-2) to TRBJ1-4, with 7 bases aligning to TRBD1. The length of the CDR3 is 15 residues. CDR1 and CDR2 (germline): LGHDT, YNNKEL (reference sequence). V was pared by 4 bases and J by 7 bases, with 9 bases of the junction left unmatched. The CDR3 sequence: CASSRRTGDTEKLFF. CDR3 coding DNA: TGTGCCAGCAGCCGACGGACAGGTGATACTGAAAAACTGTTTTTT.

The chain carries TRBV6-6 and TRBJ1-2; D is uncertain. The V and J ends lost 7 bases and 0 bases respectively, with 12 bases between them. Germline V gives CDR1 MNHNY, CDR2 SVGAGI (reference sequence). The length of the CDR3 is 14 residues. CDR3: CASTPGRTNYGYTF. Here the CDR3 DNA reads TGTGCCAGCACCCCCGGCAGGACTAACTATGGCTACACCTTC.

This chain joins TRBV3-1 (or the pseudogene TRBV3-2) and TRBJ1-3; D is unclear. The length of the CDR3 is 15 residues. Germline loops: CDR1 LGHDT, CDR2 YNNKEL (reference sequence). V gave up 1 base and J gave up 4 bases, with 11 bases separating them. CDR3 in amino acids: CASSQGPAGGNTIYF. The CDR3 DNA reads TGTGCCAGCAGCCAAGGCCCAGCGGGGGGAAACACCATATATTTT.

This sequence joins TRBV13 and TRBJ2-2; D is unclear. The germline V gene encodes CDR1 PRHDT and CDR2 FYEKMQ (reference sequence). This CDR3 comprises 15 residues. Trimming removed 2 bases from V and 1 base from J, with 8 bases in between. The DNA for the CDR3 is TGTGCCAGCAGCTTACGTGAGAGGAACACCGGGGAGCTGTTTTTT. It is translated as CASSLRERNTGELFF.

CDR3 DNA sequence: TGTGCCTGGAGTGGGACAGGAAATCTTGGAAACACCATATATTTT. This codes for CAWSGTGNLGNTIYF. V gene TRBV30 combines with J gene TRBJ1-3; 7 nucleotides align to TRBD1. This CDR3 contains 15 residues. J was trimmed by 3 bases and V by 1 base; bases with no gene match: 6. Germline-derived CDR1 and CDR2 are GTSNPN and SVGIG (reference sequence).

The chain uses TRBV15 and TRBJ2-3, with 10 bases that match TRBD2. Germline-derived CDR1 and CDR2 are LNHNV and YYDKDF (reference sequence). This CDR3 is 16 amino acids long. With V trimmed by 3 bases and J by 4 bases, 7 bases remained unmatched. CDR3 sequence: CATSRVAGGGADTQYF. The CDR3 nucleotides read TGTGCCACCAGCAGGGTAGCGGGGGGCGGCGCAGATACGCAGTATTTT.

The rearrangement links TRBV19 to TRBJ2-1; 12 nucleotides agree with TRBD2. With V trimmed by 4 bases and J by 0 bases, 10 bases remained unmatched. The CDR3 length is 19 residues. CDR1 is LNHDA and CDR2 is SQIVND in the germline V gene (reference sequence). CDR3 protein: CASSTRLAGAIFSYNEQFF. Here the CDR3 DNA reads TGTGCCAGTAGTACCCGACTAGCGGGGGCGATCTTCTCCTACAATGAGCAGTTCTTC.

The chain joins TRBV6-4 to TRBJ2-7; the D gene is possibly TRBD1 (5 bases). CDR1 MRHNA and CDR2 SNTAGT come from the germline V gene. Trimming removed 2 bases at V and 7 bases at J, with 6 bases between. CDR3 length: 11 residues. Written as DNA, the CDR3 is TGTGCCAGCAGTGACGGGGCAGAGCAGTACTTC. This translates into CASSDGAEQYF.

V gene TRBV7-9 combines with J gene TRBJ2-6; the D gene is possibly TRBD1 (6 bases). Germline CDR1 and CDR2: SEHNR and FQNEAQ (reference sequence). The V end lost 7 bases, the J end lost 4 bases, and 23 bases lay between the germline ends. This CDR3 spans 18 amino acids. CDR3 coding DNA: TGTGCCAGCATACCCTATCCTCTGGGGGCGAGGGGGGCCAACGTCCTGACTTTC. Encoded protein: CASIPYPLGARGANVLTF.

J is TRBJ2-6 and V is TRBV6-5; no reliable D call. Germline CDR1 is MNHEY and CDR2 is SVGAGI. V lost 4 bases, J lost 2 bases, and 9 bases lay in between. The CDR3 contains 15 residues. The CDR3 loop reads CASSSGWTGANVLTF. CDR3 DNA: TGTGCCAGCAGTTCGGGTTGGACTGGGGCCAACGTCCTGACTTTC.

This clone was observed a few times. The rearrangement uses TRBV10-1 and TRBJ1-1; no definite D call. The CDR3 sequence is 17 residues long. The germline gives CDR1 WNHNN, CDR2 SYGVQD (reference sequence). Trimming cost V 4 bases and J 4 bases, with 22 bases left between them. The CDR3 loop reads CASSVTRPRRAITEAFF. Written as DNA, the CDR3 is TGCGCCAGCAGTGTAACGCGGCCGCGGAGGGCGATCACTGAAGCTTTCTTT.

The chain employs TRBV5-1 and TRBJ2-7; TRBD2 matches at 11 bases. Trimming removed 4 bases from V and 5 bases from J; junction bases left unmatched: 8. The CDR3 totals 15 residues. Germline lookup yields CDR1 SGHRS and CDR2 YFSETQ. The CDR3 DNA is TGCGCCAGCAGCCCCACCACTAGCGGGGGTGACGAGCAGTACTTC. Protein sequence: CASSPTTSGGDEQYF. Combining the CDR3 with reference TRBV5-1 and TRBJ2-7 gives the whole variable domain KAGVTQTPRYLIKTRGQQVTLSCSPISGHRSVSWYQQTPGQGLQFLFEYFSETQRNKGNFPGRFSGRQFSNSRSEMNVSTLELGDSALYLCASSPTTSGGDEQYFGPGTRLTVT.

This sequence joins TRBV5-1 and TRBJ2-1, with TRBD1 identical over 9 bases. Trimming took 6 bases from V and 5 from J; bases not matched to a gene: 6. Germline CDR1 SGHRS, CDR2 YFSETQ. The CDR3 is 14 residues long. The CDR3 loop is CASTQGARDNEQFF. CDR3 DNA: TGCGCCAGCACACAGGGGGCGCGGGACAATGAGCAGTTCTTC. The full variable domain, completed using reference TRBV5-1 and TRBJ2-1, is KAGVTQTPRYLIKTRGQQVTLSCSPISGHRSVSWYQQTPGQGLQFLFEYFSETQRNKGNFPGRFSGRQFSNSRSEMNVSTLELGDSALYLCASTQGARDNEQFFGPGTRLTVL.

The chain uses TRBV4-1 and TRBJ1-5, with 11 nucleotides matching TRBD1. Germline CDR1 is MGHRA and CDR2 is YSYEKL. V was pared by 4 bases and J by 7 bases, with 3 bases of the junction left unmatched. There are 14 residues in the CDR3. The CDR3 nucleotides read TGCGCCAGCAGCCCTAGGGACAGGGGGCAGCCCCAGCATTTT. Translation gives CASSPRDRGQPQHF.

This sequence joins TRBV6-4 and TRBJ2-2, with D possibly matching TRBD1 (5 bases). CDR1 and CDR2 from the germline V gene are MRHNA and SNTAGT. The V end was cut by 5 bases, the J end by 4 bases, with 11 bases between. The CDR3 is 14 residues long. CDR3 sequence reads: CASSPDSSTGELFF. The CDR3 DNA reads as TGTGCCAGCAGTCCCGACAGCTCCACCGGGGAGCTGTTTTTT.